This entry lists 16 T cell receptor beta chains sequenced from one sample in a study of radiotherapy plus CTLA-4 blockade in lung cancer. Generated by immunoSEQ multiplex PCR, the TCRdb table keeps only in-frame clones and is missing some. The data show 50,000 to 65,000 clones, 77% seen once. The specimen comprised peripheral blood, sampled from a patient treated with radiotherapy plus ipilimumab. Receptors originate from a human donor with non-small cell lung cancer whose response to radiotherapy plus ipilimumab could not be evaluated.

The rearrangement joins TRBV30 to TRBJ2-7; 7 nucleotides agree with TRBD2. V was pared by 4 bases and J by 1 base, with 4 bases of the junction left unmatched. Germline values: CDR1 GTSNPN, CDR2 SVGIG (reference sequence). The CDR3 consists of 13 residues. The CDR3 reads CAWTWGGSYEQYF. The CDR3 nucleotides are TGTGCCTGGACTTGGGGGGGGTCCTACGAGCAGTACTTC.

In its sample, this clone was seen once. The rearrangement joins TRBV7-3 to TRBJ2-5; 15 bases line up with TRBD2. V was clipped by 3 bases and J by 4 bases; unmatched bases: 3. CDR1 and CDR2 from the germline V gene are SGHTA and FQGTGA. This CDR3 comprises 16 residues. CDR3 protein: CASSLGLAGGSETQYF. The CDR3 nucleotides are TGTGCCAGCAGCTTGGGACTAGCGGGAGGTTCAGAGACCCAGTACTTC.

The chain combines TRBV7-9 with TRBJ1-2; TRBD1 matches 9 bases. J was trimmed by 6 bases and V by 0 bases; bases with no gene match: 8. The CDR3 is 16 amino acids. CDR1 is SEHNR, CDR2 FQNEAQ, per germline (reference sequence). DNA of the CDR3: TGTGCCAGCAGCTTAGCGAAAAACAGGGGGCAGGATGGCTACACCTTC. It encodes CASSLAKNRGQDGYTF.

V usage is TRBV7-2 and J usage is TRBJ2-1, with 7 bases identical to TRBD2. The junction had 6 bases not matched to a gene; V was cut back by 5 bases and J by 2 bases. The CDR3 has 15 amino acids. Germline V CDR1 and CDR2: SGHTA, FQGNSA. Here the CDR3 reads CASSRDGGTYNEQFF. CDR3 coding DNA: TGTGCCAGCAGCCGAGACGGGGGGACCTACAATGAGCAGTTCTTC. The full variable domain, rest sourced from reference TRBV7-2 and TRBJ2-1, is GAGVSQSPSNKVTEKGKDVELRCDPISGHTALYWYRQSLGQGLEFLIYFQGNSAPDKSGLPSDRFSAERTGGSVSTLTIQRTQQEDSAVYLCASSRDGGTYNEQFFGPGTRLTVL.

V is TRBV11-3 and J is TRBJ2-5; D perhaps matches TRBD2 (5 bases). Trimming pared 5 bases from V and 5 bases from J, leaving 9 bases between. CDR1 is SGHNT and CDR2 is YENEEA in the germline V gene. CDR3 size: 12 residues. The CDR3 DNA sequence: TGTGCCAGCAGCCGGGGTGGTGAGACCCAGTACTTC. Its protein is CASSRGGETQYF.

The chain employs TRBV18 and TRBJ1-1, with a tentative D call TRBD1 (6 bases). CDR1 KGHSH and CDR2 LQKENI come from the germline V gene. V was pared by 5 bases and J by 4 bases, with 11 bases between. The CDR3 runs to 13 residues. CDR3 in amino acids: CASSFTGSTEAFF. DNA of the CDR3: TGTGCCAGCTCATTTACAGGGAGCACTGAAGCTTTCTTT.

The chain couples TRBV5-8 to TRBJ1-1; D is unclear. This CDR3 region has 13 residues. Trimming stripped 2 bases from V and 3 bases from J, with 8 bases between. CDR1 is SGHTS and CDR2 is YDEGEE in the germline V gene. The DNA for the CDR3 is TGTGCCAGCAGCTTTCCGTTCGACACTGAAGCTTTCTTT. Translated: CASSFPFDTEAFF.

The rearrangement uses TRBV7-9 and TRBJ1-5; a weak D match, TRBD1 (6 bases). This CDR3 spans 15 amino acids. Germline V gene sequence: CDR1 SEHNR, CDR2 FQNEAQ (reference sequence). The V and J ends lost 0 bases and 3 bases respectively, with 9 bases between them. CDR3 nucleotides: TGTGCCAGCAGCTTAGCGGGGGGGGCCAATCAGCCCCAGCATTTT. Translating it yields CASSLAGGANQPQHF.

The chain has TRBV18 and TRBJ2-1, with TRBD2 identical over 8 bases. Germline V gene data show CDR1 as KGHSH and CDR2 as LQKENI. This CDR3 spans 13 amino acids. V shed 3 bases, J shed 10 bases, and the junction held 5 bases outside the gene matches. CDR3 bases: TGTGCCAGCTCACCTGGGACTAGTCGAGAGCAGTTCTTC. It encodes CASSPGTSREQFF.

The CDR3 loop is CAWSVDSQGETQYF. The DNA of the CDR3 is TGTGCCTGGAGTGTAGACTCACAGGGGGAGACCCAGTACTTC. The gene calls are TRBV30 and TRBJ2-5, with 7 bases matching TRBD1. The CDR3 runs 14 residues. Per the germline V gene, CDR1 is GTSNPN and CDR2 is SVGIG (reference sequence). The trim removed 0 bases at V and 5 bases at J, leaving 6 bases unmatched.

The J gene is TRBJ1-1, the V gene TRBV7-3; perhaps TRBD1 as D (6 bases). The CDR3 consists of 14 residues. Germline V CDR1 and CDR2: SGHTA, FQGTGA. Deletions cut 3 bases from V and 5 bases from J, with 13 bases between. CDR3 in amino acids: CASSLRGGETEAFF. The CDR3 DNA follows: TGTGCCAGCAGCTTGAGGGGGGGTGAAACTGAAGCTTTCTTT.

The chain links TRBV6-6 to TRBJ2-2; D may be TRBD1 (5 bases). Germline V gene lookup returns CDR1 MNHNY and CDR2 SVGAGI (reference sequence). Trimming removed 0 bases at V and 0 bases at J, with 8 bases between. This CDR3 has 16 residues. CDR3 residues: CASSYSRTSNTGELFF. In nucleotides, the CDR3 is TGTGCCAGCAGTTACTCGAGGACATCGAACACCGGGGAGCTGTTTTTT.

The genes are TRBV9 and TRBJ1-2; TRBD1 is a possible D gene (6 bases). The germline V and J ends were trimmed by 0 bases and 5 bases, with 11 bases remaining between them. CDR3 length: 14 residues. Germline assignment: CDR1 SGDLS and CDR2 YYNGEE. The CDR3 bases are TGTGCCAGCAGCGTAGGAGGGGGGGCTTATGGCTACACCTTC. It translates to CASSVGGGAYGYTF.

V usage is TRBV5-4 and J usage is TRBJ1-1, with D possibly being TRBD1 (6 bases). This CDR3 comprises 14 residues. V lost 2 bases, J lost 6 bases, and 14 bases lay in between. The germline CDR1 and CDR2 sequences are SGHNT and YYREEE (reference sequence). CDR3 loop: CASSLPGTSSEAFF. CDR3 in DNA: TGTGCCAGCAGCTTACCCGGGACATCCTCTGAAGCTTTCTTT. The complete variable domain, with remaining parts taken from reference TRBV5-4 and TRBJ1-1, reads ETGVTQSPTHLIKTRGQQVTLRCSSQSGHNTVSWYQQALGQGPQFIFQYYREEENGRGNFPPRFSGLQFPNYSSELNVNALELDDSALYLCASSLPGTSSEAFFGQGTRLTVV.

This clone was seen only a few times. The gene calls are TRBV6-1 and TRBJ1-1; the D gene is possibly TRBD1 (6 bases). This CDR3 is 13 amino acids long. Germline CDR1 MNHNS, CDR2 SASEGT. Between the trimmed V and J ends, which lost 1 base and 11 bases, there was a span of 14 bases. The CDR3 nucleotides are TGTGCCAGCAGTGAAGTGGGACACCTTACGGCTTTCTTT. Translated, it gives CASSEVGHLTAFF.

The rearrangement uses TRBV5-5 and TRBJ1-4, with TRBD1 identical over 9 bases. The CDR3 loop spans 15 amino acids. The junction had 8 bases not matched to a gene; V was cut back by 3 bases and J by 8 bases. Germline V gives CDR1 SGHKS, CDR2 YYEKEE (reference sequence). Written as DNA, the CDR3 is TGTGCCAGCAGCTCGCTACAGGGGGCGAAGGAAAAACTGTTTTTT. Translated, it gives CASSSLQGAKEKLFF.